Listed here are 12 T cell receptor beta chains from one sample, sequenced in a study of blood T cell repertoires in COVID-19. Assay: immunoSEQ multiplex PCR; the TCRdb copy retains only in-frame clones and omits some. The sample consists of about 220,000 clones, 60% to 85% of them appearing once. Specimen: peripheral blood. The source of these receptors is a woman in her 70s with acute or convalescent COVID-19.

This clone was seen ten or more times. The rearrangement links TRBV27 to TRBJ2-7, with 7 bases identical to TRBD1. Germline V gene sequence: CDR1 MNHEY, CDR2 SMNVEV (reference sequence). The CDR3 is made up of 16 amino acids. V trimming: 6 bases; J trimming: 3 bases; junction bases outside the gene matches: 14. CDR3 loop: CASSPAGTDGDYEQYF. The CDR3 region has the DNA TGTGCCAGCAGCCCTGCCGGGACAGATGGGGACTACGAGCAGTACTTC.

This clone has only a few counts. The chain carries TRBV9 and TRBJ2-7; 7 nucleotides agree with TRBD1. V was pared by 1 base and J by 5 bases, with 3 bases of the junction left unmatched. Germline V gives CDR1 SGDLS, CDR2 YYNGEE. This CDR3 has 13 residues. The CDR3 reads CASSVRDRDEQYF. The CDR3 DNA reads TGTGCCAGCAGCGTACGAGACAGGGACGAGCAGTACTTC.

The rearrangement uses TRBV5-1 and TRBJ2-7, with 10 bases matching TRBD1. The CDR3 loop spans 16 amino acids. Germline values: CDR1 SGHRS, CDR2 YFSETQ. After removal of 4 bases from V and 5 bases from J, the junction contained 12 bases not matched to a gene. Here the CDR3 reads CASSLTAGTGANEQYF. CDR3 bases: TGCGCCAGCAGCCTGACCGCGGGGACAGGGGCCAACGAGCAGTACTTC.

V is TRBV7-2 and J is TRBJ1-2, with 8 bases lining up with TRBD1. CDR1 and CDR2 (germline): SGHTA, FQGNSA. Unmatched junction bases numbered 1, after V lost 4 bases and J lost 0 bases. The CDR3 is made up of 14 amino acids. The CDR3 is CASSSTGANYGYTF. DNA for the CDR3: TGTGCCAGCAGCTCGACAGGGGCTAACTATGGCTACACCTTC.

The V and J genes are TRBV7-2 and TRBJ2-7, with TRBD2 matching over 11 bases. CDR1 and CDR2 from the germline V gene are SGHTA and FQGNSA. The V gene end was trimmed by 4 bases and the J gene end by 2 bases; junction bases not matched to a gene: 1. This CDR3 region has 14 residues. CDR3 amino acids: CASSSLAGAYEQYF. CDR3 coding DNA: TGTGCCAGCAGCTCACTAGCGGGGGCCTACGAGCAGTACTTC.

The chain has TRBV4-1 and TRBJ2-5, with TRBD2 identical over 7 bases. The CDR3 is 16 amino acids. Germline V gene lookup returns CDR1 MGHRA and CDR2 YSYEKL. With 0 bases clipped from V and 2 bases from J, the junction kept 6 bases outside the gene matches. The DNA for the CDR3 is TGCGCCAGCAGCCAAGAGGGCGGGGGAGGGCAAGAGACCCAGTACTTC. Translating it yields CASSQEGGGGQETQYF.

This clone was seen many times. CDR3: CASSKAGPSNQPQHF. Written as DNA, the CDR3 is TGTGCCAGCAGCAAGGCGGGACCTAGCAATCAGCCCCAGCATTTT. The rearrangement joins TRBV21-1 to TRBJ1-5. TRBV21-1 is a pseudogene locus. The CDR3 totals 15 residues.

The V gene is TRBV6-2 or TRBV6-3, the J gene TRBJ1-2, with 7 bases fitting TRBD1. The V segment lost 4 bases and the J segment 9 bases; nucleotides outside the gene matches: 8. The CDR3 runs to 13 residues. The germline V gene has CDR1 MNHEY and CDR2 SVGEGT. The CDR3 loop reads CASSLYRGMRYTF. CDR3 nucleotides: TGTGCCAGCAGTTTATACAGGGGAATGCGCTACACCTTC.

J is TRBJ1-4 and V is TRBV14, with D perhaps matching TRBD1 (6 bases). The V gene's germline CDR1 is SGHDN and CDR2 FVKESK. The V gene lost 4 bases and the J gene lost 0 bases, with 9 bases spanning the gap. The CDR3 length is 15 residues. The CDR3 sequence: CASSPGQTTNEKLFF. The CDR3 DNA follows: TGTGCCAGCAGCCCCGGACAGACAACTAATGAAAAACTGTTTTTT.

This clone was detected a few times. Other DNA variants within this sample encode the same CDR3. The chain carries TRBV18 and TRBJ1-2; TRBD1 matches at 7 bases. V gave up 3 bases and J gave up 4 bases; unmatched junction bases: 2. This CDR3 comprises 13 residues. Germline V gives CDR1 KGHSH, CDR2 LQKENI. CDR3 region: CASSPDRSYGYTF. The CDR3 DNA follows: TGTGCCAGCTCACCGGACAGGAGCTATGGCTACACCTTC.

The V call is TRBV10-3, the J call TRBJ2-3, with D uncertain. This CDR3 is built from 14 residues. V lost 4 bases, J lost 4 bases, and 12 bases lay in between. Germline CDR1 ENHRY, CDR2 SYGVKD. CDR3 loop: CAISGSTPPDTQYF. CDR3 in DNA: TGTGCCATCAGTGGGAGCACCCCCCCAGATACGCAGTATTTT.

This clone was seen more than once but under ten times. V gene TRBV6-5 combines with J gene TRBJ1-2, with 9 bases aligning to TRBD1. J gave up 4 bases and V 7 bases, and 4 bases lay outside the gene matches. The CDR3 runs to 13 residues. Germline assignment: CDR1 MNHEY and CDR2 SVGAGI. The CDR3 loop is CASNPTGGYGYTF. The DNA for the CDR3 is TGTGCCAGCAACCCGACAGGGGGCTATGGCTACACCTTC.